The T cell receptor beta chain described here comes from a study of cytomegalovirus exposure and HLA in healthy donors. Whole-study findings and limits: Among TCR beta chains, those listed as cytomegalovirus-associated numbered roughly 150.

Of note for this clone: Antigen specificity is unknown.

Researchers ran the PCR with 60 Vbeta and 13 Jbeta primers. Clones were read by immunoSEQ multiplex PCR, and TCRdb kept only the in-frame ones, dropping some. The data show under 300,000 clones, with about 90% seen just once and around 1.7% held by the top ten. The CDR3 spans 16 residues. V lost 7 bases and J lost 1, with 18 bases in between. Germline loops: CDR1 SGHDN, CDR2 FVKESK. The chain uses TRBV14 and TRBJ2-3; possibly TRBD2 for D (6 bases). This clonotype was sampled from a girl aged 2-15 years in good health and CMV-seronegative. The specimen sequenced was PBMCs. The CDR3 region is CASTPRWGDGTDTQYF. In DNA form, the CDR3 reads TGTGCCAGCACCCCAAGGTGGGGGGATGGCACAGATACGCAGTATTTT.